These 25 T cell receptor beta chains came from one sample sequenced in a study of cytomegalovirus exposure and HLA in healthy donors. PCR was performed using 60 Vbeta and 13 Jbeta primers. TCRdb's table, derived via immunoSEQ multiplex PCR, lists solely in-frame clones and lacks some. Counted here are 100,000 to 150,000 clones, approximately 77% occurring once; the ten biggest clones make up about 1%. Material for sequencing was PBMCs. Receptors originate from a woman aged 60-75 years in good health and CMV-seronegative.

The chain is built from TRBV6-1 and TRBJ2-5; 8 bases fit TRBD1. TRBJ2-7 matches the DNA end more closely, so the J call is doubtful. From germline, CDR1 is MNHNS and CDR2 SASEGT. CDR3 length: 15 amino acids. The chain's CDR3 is CASSPGGLGPYEQYF. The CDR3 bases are TGTGCCAGCAGCCCAGGGGGCCTTGGGCCCTACGAGCAGTACTTC.

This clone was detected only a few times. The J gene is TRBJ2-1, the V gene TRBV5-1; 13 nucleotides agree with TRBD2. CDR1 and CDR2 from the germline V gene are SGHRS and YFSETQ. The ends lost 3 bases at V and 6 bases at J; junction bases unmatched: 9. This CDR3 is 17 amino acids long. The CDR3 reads CASSWGATSGRINEQFF. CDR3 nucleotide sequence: TGCGCCAGCAGCTGGGGCGCGACTAGCGGGAGGATCAATGAGCAGTTCTTC.

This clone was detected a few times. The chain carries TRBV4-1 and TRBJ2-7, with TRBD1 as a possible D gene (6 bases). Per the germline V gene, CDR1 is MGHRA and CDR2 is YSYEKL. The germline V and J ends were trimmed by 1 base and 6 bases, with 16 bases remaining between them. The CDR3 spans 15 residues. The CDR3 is CASSQGWGRRGEQYF. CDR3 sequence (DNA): TGCGCCAGCAGCCAAGGATGGGGGCGCAGGGGCGAGCAGTACTTC.

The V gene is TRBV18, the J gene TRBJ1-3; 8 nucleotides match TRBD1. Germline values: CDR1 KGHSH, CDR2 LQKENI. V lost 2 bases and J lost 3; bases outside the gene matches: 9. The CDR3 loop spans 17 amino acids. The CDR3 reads CASSPSPSGGGGNTIYF. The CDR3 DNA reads TGTGCCAGCTCACCAAGCCCCTCAGGGGGCGGTGGAAACACCATATATTTT.

The CDR3 region has the DNA TGTGCCAGTACCAAAGGGGGACAGGGTATTTATGGCTACACCTTC. This codes for CASTKGGQGIYGYTF. The chain recombines TRBV19 with TRBJ1-2, with 9 bases that match TRBD1. This CDR3 has 15 residues. Germline V gene sequence: CDR1 LNHDA, CDR2 SQIVND (reference sequence). V shed 7 bases and J 5 bases; nucleotides not matched to a gene: 11.

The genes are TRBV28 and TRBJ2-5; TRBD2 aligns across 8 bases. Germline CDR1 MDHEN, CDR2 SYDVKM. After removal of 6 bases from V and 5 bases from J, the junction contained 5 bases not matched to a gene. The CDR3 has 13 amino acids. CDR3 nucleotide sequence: TGTGCCAGCAGGCAGACTAGCGCTGAGACCCAGTACTTC. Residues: CASRQTSAETQYF.

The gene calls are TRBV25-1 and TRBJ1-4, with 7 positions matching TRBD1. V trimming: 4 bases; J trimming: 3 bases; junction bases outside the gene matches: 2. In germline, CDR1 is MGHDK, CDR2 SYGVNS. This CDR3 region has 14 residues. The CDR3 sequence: CASSAGTANEKLFF. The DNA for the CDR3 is TGTGCCAGCAGTGCCGGGACAGCTAATGAAAAACTGTTTTTT.

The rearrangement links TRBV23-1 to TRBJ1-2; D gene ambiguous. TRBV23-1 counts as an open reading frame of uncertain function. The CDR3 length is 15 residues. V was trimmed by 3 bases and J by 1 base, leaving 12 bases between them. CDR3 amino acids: CASSHQKTDNYGYTF. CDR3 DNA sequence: TGCGCCAGCAGTCATCAAAAGACTGATAACTATGGCTACACCTTC.

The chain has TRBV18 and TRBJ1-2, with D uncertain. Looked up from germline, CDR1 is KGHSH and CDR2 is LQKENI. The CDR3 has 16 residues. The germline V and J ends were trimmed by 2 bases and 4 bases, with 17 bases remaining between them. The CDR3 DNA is TGTGCCAGCTCACCAGTCAGGCCCGGTATTAGCTATGGCTACACCTTC. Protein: CASSPVRPGISYGYTF.

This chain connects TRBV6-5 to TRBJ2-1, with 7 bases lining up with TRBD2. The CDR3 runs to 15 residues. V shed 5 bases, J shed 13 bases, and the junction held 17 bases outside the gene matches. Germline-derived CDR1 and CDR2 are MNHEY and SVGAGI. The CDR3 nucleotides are TGTGCCAGCAGTCTTTTTAAGACTAGCTTTATCTCACAGTTCTTC. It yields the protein CASSLFKTSFISQFF.

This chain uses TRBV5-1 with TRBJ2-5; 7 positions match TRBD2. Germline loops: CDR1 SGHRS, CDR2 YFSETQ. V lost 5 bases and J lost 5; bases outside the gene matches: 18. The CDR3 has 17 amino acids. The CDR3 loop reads CASSLPNLERGLETQYF. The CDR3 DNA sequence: TGCGCCAGCAGTTTACCTAACCTCGAGCGGGGTCTGGAGACCCAGTACTTC.

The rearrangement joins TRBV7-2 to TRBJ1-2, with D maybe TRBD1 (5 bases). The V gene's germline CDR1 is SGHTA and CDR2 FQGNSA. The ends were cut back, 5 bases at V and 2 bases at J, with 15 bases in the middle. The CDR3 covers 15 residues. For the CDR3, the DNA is TGTGCCAGCAGCCCTGGGCAGGGTTACAACTATGGCTACACCTTC. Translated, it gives CASSPGQGYNYGYTF. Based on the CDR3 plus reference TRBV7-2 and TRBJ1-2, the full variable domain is GAGVSQSPSNKVTEKGKDVELRCDPISGHTALYWYRQSLGQGLEFLIYFQGNSAPDKSGLPSDRFSAERTGGSVSTLTIQRTQQEDSAVYLCASSPGQGYNYGYTFGSGTRLTVV.

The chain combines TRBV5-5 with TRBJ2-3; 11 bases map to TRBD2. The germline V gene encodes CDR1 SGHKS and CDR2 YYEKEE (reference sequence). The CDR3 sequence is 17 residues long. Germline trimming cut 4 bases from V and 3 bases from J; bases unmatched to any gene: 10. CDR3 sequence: CASSITLTSGITDTQYF. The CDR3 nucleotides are TGTGCCAGCAGCATCACTTTGACTAGCGGGATTACAGATACGCAGTATTTT.

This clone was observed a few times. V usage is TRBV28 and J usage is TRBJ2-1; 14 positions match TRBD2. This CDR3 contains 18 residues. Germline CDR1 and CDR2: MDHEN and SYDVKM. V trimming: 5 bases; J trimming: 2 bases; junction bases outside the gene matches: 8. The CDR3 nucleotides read TGTGCCAGCAGTCCCGGACTAGCGGGGGGTTTGGCCTACAATGAGCAGTTCTTC. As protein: CASSPGLAGGLAYNEQFF.

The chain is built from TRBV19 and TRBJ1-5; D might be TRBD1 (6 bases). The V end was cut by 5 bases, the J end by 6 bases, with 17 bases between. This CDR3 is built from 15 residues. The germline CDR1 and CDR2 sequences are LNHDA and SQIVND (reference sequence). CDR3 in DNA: TGTGCCAGTAGTCAACCCGACAGGCTGGGTCAGCCCCAGCATTTT. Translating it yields CASSQPDRLGQPQHF.

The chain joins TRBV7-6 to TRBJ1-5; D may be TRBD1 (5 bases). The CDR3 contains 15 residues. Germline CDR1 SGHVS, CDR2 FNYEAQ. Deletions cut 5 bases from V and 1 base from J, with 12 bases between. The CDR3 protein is CASSPGIDSNQPQHF. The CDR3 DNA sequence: TGTGCCAGCAGCCCAGGGATAGACAGCAATCAGCCCCAGCATTTT. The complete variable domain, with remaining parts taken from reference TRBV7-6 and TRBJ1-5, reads GAGVSQSPRYKVTKRGQDVALRCDPISGHVSLYWYRQALGQGPEFLTYFNYEAQQDKSGLPNDRFSAERPEGSISTLTIQRTEQRDSAMYRCASSPGIDSNQPQHFGDGTRLSIL.

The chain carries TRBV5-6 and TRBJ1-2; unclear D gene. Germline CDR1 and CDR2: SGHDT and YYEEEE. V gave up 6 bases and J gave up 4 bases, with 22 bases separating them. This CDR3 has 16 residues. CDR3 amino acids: CASTRGGGPPGYGYTF. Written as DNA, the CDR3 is TGTGCCAGCACCCGGGGTGGAGGGCCTCCGGGCTATGGCTACACCTTC.

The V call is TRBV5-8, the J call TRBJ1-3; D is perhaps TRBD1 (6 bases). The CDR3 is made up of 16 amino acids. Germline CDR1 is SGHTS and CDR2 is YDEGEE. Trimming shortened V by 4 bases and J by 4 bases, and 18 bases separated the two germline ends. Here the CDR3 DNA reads TGTGCCAGCAGCGCCTTCGGACAGTCAAAAGGAAACACCATATATTTT. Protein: CASSAFGQSKGNTIYF.

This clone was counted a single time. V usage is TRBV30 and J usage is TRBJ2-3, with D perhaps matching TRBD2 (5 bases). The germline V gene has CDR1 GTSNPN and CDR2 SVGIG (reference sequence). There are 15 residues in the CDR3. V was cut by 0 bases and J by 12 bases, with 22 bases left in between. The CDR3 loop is CAWSVLDRRTAGQYF. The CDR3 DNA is TGTGCCTGGAGTGTATTGGACCGACGGACTGCCGGCCAGTATTTT.

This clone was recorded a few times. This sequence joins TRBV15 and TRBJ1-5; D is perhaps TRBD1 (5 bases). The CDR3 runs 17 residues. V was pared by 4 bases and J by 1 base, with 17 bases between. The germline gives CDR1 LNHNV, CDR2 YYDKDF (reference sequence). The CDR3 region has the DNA TGTGCCACCAGCACCCCGGAGGGGCAGTCGAGCAATCAGCCCCAGCATTTT. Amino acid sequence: CATSTPEGQSSNQPQHF.

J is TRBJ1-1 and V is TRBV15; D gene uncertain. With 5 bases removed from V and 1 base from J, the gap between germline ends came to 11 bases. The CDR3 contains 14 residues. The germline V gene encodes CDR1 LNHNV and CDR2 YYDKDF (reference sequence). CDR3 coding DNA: TGTGCCACCAGCGGCCTGCGGGGGAACACTGAAGCTTTCTTT. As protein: CATSGLRGNTEAFF. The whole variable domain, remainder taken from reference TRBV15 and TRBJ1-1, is DAMVIQNPRYQVTQFGKPVTLSCSQTLNHNVMYWYQQKSSQAPKLLFHYYDKDFNNEADTPDNFQSRRPNTSFCFLDIRSPGLGDTAMYLCATSGLRGNTEAFFGQGTRLTVV.

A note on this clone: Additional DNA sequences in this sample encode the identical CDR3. CDR3 sequence reads: CASSPLGGHYGYTF. The CDR3 bases are TGTGCCAGCAGCCCTCTAGGGGGTCACTATGGCTACACCTTC. The V and J genes are TRBV7-9 and TRBJ1-2; possible D gene TRBD1, 6 bases. Germline CDR1 reads SEHNR; CDR2 reads FQNEAQ (reference sequence). The CDR3 covers 14 residues. V gave up 5 bases and J gave up 3 bases, with 13 bases separating them. Combining the CDR3 with reference TRBV7-9 and TRBJ1-2 gives the whole variable domain DTGVSQNPRHKITKRGQNVTFRCDPISEHNRLYWYRQTLGQGPEFLTYFQNEAQLEKSRLLSDRFSAERPKGSFSTLEIQRTEQGDSAMYLCASSPLGGHYGYTFGSGTRLTVV.

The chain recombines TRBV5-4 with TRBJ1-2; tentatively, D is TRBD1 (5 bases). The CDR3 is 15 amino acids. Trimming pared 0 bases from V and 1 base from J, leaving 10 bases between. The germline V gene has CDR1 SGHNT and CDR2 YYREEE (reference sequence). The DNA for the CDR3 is TGTGCCAGCAGCTTGGCCAGGGCAGTTAACTATGGCTACACCTTC. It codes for CASSLARAVNYGYTF.

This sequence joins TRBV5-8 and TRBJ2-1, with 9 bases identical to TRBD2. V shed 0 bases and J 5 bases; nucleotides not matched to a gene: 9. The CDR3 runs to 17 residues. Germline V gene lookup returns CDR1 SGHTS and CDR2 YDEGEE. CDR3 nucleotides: TGTGCCAGCAGCTTGGCTAAGACTAGCGGAAATGACAATGAGCAGTTCTTC. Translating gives CASSLAKTSGNDNEQFF.

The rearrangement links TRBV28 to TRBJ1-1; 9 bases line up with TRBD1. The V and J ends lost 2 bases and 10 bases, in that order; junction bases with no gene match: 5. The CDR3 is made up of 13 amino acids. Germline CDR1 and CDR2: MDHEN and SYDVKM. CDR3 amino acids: CASSLVQGAVAFF. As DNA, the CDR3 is TGTGCCAGCAGTTTAGTACAGGGGGCGGTAGCTTTCTTT.